Sequencing of this T cell receptor (beta chain) was carried out in a study of blood T cells in healthy people across ages. Overall study: When template switching was applied, about one barcoded beta molecule was captured per two T cells.

There are a few counts of this clonotype. The CDR3 contains 14 residues. Looked up from germline, CDR1 is LGHNT and CDR2 is FRNRAP. V shed 5 bases and J 6 bases; nucleotides not matched to a gene: 7. Donor samples were obtained from healthy Caucasian individuals from Russia, aged about 6 to 100. Around 9.5 milliliters of peripheral blood were drawn from each donor. Each sample used at least 6 million PBMCs. A sample-barcoded 5' primer and a J-beta primer mix were used in a second PCR of about 6 to 11 cycles. MiXCR, applied by TCRdb to the 5' RACE reads, yields one record per CDR3 protein. The sample lists around 1,000,000 distinct CDR3 sequences; 35% to 40% were seen once.

The V call is TRBV12-5, the J call TRBJ2-3; 8 bases match TRBD1. This TCR was sampled from a man between 18 and 35 years old in good health. Sequencing input: blood. The CDR3 nucleotides are TGTGCTAGTGGTCCAGGACAGGGAATGGATACGCAGTATTTT. It specifies CASGPGQGMDTQYF.